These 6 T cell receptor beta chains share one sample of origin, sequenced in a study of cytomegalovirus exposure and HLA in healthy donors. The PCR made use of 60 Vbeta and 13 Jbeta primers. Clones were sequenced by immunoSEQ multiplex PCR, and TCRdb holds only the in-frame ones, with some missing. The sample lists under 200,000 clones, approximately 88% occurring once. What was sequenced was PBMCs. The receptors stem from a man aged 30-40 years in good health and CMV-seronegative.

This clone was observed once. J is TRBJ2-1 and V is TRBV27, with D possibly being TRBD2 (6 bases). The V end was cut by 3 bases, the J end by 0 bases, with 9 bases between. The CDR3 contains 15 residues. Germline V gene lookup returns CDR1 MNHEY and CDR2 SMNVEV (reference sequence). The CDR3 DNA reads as TGTGCCAGCAGTTTCTCCGGGAGCTCCTACAATGAGCAGTTCTTC. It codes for CASSFSGSSYNEQFF.

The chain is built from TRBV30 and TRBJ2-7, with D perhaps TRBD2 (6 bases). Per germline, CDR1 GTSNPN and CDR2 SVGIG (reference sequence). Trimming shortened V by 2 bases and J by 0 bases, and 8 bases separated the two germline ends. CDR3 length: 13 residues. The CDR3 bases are TGTGCCTGGAGTACGGGGGACTCCTACGAGCAGTACTTC. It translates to CAWSTGDSYEQYF.

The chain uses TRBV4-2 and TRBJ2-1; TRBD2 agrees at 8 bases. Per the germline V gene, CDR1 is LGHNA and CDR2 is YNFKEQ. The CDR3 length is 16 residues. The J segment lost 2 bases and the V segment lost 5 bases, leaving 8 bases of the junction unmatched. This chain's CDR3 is CASSTPGTRTYNEQFF. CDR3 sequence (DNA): TGTGCCAGCAGCACCCCCGGGACTAGGACCTACAATGAGCAGTTCTTC.

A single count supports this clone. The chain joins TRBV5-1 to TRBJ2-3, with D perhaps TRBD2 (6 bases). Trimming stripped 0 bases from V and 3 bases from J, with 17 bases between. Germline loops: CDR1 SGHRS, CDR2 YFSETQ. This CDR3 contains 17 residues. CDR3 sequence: CASSLATGAGPTDTQYF. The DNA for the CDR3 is TGCGCCAGCAGCTTGGCCACCGGGGCGGGACCGACAGATACGCAGTATTTT.

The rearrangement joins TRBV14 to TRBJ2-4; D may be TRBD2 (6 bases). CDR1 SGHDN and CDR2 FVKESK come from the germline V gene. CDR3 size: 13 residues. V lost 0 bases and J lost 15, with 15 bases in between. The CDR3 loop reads CASSQDLLGTLYF. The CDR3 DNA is TGTGCCAGCAGCCAAGATCTTCTGGGGACTTTGTACTTC.

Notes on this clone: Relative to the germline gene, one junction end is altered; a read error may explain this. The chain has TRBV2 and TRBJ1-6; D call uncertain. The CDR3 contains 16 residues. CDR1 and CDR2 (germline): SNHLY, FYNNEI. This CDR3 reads CASREGSSSYNSPLHF. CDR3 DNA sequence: TGTGCCAGCAGGGAAGGGTCCAGCTCCTATAATTCACCCCTCCACTTT.